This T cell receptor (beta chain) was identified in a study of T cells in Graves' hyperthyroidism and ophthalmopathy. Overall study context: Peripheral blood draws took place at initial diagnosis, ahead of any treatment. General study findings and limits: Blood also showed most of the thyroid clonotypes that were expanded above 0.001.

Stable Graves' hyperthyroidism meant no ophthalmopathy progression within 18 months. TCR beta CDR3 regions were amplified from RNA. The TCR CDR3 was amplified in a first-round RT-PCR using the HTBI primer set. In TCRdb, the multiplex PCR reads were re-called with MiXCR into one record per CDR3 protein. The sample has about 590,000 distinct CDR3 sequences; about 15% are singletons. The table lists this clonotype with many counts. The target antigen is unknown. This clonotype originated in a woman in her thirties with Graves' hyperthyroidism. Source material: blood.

In DNA, the CDR3 is TGTGCCAGCAGTTCCGGTAGCGGGAGTAACGAGCAGTACTTC. Translated: CASSSGSGSNEQYF. This sequence joins TRBV13 and TRBJ2-7, with 9 bases fitting TRBD2. The junction had 8 bases not matched to a gene; V was cut back by 6 bases and J by 5 bases. Germline V CDR1 and CDR2: PRHDT, FYEKMQ (reference sequence). The length of the CDR3 is 14 residues.